These T cell receptor beta chains were read from a single sample in a study of Graves' ophthalmopathy and Graves' hyperthyroidism. A single record per CDR3 protein comes from TCRdb applying MiXCR to the multiplex PCR reads. The sample shows about 640,000 distinct CDR3 sequences, roughly 41% of them seen only once. The sequenced material came from peripheral blood. The receptors come from an adult man with Graves' ophthalmopathy. CDR3s leave out the opening cysteine and the closing phenylalanine or tryptophan. Each record gives: V gene, J gene, CDR3 protein.

TRBV29-1	TRBJ2-5	SVGGLAGVETQY
TRBV10-3	TRBJ2-5	AISDSGQGSETQY
TRBV25-1	TRBJ1-4	ASSEGFNEKLF
TRBV7-2	TRBJ1-2	ASSSSRAGGYT
TRBV15	TRBJ2-7	ATSRAGQADYEQY
TRBV25-1	TRBJ2-5	ARTWGAQETQY
TRBV20-1	TRBJ2-5	SASTGTSQAETQD
TRBV5-1	TRBJ1-1	ASSLISGLDTEAF
TRBV11-2	TRBJ1-2	ASSLEGPT
TRBV25-1	TRBJ1-4	ASSQSCRDRGMKLF
TRBV5-1	TRBJ2-6	ASSLNRGTGANVLT
TRBV9	TRBJ1-1	ASSQDHGAPNTEAF
TRBV15	TRBJ2-7	ATSSHRSEQY
TRBV4-1	TRBJ1-1	ASSQSPVTEAF
TRBV5-4	TRBJ2-5	ASSLAPGQAPQETQY
TRBV2	TRBJ2-5	ATSGVATQY
TRBV6-6	TRBJ1-5	ASSYSINQPQH
TRBV20-1	TRBJ2-5	SARGRTGVRETQY
TRBV7-9	TRBJ2-7	ASSPGAMQY
TRBV7-3	TRBJ2-7	ASSLKAGAPYEQY
TRBV12-3/TRBV12-4	TRBJ2-7	ASSSGTDFYEQY
TRBV5-6	TRBJ2-7	ASRGGTGLSSYEQY
TRBV12-3/TRBV12-4	TRBJ1-2	ASSLQGGRGQQGGYT
TRBV6-6	TRBJ1-6	ASSSTDRDNSPLH
TRBV2	TRBJ1-1	ASSEVHAERAF
TRBV6-6	TRBJ1-6	ATDDQGFVPGSYNSPLH
TRBV11-2	TRBJ2-5	ASSLFMDTRETQY